The entry that follows covers one T cell receptor (beta chain) sequence. Its antigen is undetermined. With the read ending 3 residues before the CDR3 end, the germline J gene is used to fill in that end. Measured with immunoSEQ multiplex PCR; TCRdb has only the in-frame clones, and not every one. This table lists 25,000 to 35,000 clones. These data belong to a study of T cells in women clearing cervical HPV infection. On the study more broadly: Women with histologically confirmed HPV16-related CIN3 or worse, 2 with invasive cancer, served as cases. Case blood drawn at lesion detection; control blood after infection cleared.

The study, taken as a whole, reports: TRBV6-7 abundance was lower in cases than controls (roughly 0.11% versus 0.16%).

Each participant carried one incident cervical HPV16 infection only. The CDR3 has 14 residues. The V and J ends lost 5 bases and 1 base respectively, with 14 bases between them. CDR1 SQVTM and CDR2 ANQGSEA come from the germline V gene. The receptor's source is a woman aged 18-70 years with a cervical HPV16 infection that either progressed to CIN3+ or cleared (not recorded which). The chain joins TRBV29-1 to TRBJ1-1, with D possibly TRBD1 on 6 matching bases. The sample comprised blood buffy coat. The covered CDR3 bases are TGCAGCGTTTTTTACGGACAGAAGAACACTGAA. Amino acids: CSVFYGQKNTE. The entire CDR3 protein is CSVFYGQKNTEAFF.